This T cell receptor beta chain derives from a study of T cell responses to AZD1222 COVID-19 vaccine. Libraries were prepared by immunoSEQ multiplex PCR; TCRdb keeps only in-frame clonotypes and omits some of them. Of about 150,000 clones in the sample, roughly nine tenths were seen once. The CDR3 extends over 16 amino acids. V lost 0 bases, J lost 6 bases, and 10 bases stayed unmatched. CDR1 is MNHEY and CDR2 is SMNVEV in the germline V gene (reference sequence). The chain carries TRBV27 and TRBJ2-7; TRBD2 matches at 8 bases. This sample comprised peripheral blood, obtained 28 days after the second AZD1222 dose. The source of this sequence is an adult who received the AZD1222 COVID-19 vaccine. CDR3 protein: CASSLSPGGVRVEQYF. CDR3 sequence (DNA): TGTGCCAGCAGTTTATCGCCCGGGGGGGTGAGGGTCGAGCAGTACTTC.